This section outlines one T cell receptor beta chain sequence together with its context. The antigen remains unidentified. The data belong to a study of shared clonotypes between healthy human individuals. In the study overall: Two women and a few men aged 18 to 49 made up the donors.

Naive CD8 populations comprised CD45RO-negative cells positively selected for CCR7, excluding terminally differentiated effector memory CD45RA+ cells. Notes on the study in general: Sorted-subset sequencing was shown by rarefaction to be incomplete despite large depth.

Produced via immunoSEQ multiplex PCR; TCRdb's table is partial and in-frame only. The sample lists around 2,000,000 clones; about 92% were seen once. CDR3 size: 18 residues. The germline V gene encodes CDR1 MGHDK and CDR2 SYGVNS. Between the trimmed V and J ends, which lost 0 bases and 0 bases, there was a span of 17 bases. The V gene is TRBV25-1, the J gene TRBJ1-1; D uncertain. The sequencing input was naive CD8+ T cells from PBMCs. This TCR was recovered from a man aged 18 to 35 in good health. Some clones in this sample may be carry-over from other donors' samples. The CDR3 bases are TGTGCCAGCAGTGAATATATTACGGTTGGGCCATTGAACACTGAAGCTTTCTTT. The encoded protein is CASSEYITVGPLNTEAFF.